The 28 T cell receptor beta chains reported below all come from one sample, sequenced in a study of technical replicates of blood from several donors. Generated by immunoSEQ multiplex PCR, the TCRdb table keeps only in-frame clones and is missing some. The sample has some 87,000 clones, around 96% seen once; the top ten hold approximately 0.3%. Sequences were obtained from T cells isolated from PBMCs. Every receptor here comes from a human donor in good health.

This clone has a single count. The CDR3 DNA is TGCAGCGCTCGGGATACGAACACCGGGGAGCTGTTTTTT. Translating it yields CSARDTNTGELFF. The chain uses TRBV29-1 and TRBJ2-2; perhaps TRBD2 as D (5 bases). V was clipped by 7 bases and J by 0 bases, with 9 bases between them. The CDR3 runs 13 residues. CDR1 and CDR2 (germline): SQVTM, ANQGSEA.

This chain joins TRBV2 and TRBJ2-1, with D tentatively TRBD2 (5 bases). Germline V lookup: CDR1 SNHLY, CDR2 FYNNEI. This CDR3 is 13 amino acids long. The V gene lost 5 bases and the J gene lost 9 bases, with 14 bases spanning the gap. The CDR3 DNA reads as TGTGCCAGCAGTCTTAGACTCGAGGGTGAGCAGTTCTTC. Amino acid sequence: CASSLRLEGEQFF.

Only a few counts were recorded for this clone. The chain combines TRBV9 with TRBJ2-5; 10 nucleotides agree with TRBD2. This CDR3 has 16 residues. V lost 3 bases and J lost 0; bases outside the gene matches: 5. Germline-derived CDR1 and CDR2 are SGDLS and YYNGEE. The CDR3 here is CASSGLLAGYQETQYF. In nucleotides, the CDR3 is TGTGCCAGCAGCGGTTTACTAGCGGGGTACCAAGAGACCCAGTACTTC.

The V and J genes are TRBV2 and TRBJ2-5, with TRBD2 as a possible D gene (5 bases). The ends were cut back, 5 bases at V and 2 bases at J, with 9 bases in the middle. The CDR3 extends over 13 amino acids. The germline V gene has CDR1 SNHLY and CDR2 FYNNEI. CDR3 DNA: TGTGCCAGCAGTTTAACTAGTCAAGAGACCCAGTACTTC. This gives the protein CASSLTSQETQYF. Drawing the rest from reference TRBV2 and TRBJ2-5, the complete variable domain is EPEVTQTPSHQVTQMGQEVILRCVPISNHLYFYWYRQILGQKVEFLVSFYNNEISEKSEIFDDQFSVERPDGSNFTLKIRSTKLEDSAMYFCASSLTSQETQYFGPGTRLLVL.

The rearrangement uses TRBV5-5 and TRBJ1-5, with D uncertain. This CDR3 is 12 amino acids long. The ends were cut back, 1 base at V and 5 bases at J, with 4 bases in the middle. Germline V lookup: CDR1 SGHKS, CDR2 YYEKEE (reference sequence). DNA of the CDR3: TGTGCCAGCAGCTTGCATGATCAGCCCCAGCATTTT. Its translation is CASSLHDQPQHF.

The count of this clone is one. This chain links TRBV4-1 with TRBJ1-3, with D uncertain. Trimming took off 2 bases at V and 1 base at J, with 12 bases between the two ends. The CDR3 sequence is 16 residues long. Germline V gene data show CDR1 as MGHRA and CDR2 as YSYEKL. The CDR3 DNA sequence: TGCGCCAGCAGCCAAAAAGCCCAGGTTTCTGGAAACACCATATATTTT. Amino acid sequence: CASSQKAQVSGNTIYF.

A single count supports this clone. The chain has TRBV2 and TRBJ2-7; maybe TRBD2 (5 bases). CDR3 length equals 13 residues. CDR1 is SNHLY and CDR2 is FYNNEI in the germline V gene. Trimming stripped 10 bases from V and 4 bases from J, with 17 bases between. Written as DNA, the CDR3 is TGTGCCACCCGAAAGGGAGAAGATTACGAGCAGTACTTC. It yields the protein CATRKGEDYEQYF.

This chain links TRBV19 with TRBJ1-5, with TRBD1 as a possible D gene (6 bases). The germline V gene has CDR1 LNHDA and CDR2 SQIVND (reference sequence). The CDR3 is 17 amino acids. Trimming took off 4 bases at V and 3 bases at J, with 19 bases between the two ends. This CDR3 reads CASSRIPTGVDNQPQHF. The CDR3 nucleotides are TGTGCCAGTAGTAGGATTCCGACAGGAGTCGACAATCAGCCCCAGCATTTT.

This clone came up once. The V and J genes are TRBV30 and TRBJ1-2, with D perhaps TRBD1 (5 bases). Germline V gene lookup returns CDR1 GTSNPN and CDR2 SVGIG (reference sequence). V was cut by 0 bases and J by 3 bases, with 8 bases left in between. CDR3 length equals 13 residues. The CDR3 spells CAWSVGQDYGYTF. In DNA form, the CDR3 reads TGTGCCTGGAGTGTGGGGCAGGACTATGGCTACACCTTC. Full variable domain (missing parts from reference TRBV30 and TRBJ1-2): SQTIHQWPATLVQPVGSPLSLECTVEGTSNPNLYWYRQAAGRGLQLLFYSVGIGQISSEVPQNLSASRPQDRQFILSSKKLLLSDSGFYLCAWSVGQDYGYTFGSGTRLTVV.

This CDR3 reads CASSPLMRGLGGYTF. CDR3 DNA sequence: TGTGCCAGCAGCCCCCTTATGCGGGGGCTTGGTGGCTACACCTTC. The chain employs TRBV2 and TRBJ1-2; tentative D call: TRBD1 (6 bases). This CDR3 is built from 15 residues. Trimming cost V 6 bases and J 7 bases, with 21 bases left between them. Germline-derived CDR1 and CDR2 are SNHLY and FYNNEI.

The CDR3 sequence is CASSGGLAGENEQFF. The CDR3 DNA is TGTGCCAGCAGCGGCGGACTAGCGGGAGAGAATGAGCAGTTCTTC. This chain connects TRBV11-2 to TRBJ2-1; the match to TRBD2 covers 13 bases. Germline V lookup: CDR1 SGHAT, CDR2 FQNNGV. CDR3 length equals 15 residues. Losses at the gene ends were 5 bases for V and 7 bases for J; bases not matched to a gene: 5.

This chain links TRBV7-8 with TRBJ2-1; no clear D. Germline V CDR1 and CDR2: SGHVS, FQNEAQ. This CDR3 is built from 13 residues. Trimming left V 1 base short and J 7 bases short, with 8 bases between. The CDR3 DNA reads TGTGCCAGCAGCTTAGGAGGAAGGAATGAGCAGTTCTTC. Translating it yields CASSLGGRNEQFF.

This clone is a singleton in its sample. The chain recombines TRBV30 with TRBJ2-1, with a weak D call TRBD2 (6 bases). Germline values: CDR1 GTSNPN, CDR2 SVGIG (reference sequence). V lost 0 bases to trimming and J lost 0 bases, with 9 bases between them. The CDR3 sequence is 15 residues long. CDR3 protein: CAWSVLGSSYNEQFF. The CDR3 coding sequence is TGTGCCTGGAGTGTACTCGGGAGCTCCTACAATGAGCAGTTCTTC.

In its sample, this clone was seen once. The chain uses TRBV28 and TRBJ1-4; D might be TRBD1 (6 bases). CDR3 size: 13 residues. CDR1 and CDR2 (germline): MDHEN, SYDVKM. Deletions cut 6 bases from V and 10 bases from J, with 15 bases between. The CDR3 region has the DNA TGTGCCAGCAGACGCAGGGGACCGGGAAAACTGTTTTTT. Amino acids: CASRRRGPGKLFF. Drawing the rest from reference TRBV28 and TRBJ1-4, the complete variable domain is DVKVTQSSRYLVKRTGEKVFLECVQDMDHENMFWYRQDPGLGLRLIYFSYDVKMKEKGDIPEGYSVSREKKERFSLILESASTNQTSMYLCASRRRGPGKLFFGSGTQLSVL.

V usage is TRBV13 and J usage is TRBJ2-7; D gene unclear. The CDR3 loop spans 11 amino acids. The germline V gene has CDR1 PRHDT and CDR2 FYEKMQ (reference sequence). The V and J ends lost 7 bases and 3 bases respectively, with 7 bases between them. The CDR3: CASTPNYEQYF. As DNA, the CDR3 is TGTGCCAGCACCCCAAACTACGAGCAGTACTTC. Variable domain in full (rest from reference TRBV13 and TRBJ2-7): AAGVIQSPRHLIKEKRETATLKCYPIPRHDTVYWYQQGPGQDPQFLISFYEKMQSDKGSIPDRFSAQQFSDYHSELNMSSLELGDSALYFCASTPNYEQYFGPGTRLTVT.

V usage is TRBV19 and J usage is TRBJ1-1; 7 positions match TRBD1. V lost 6 bases to trimming and J lost 10 bases; unmatched junction nucleotides: 8. CDR3 size: 12 residues. CDR1 is LNHDA and CDR2 is SQIVND in the germline V gene (reference sequence). The CDR3 protein is CASSPTGLGAFF. CDR3 in DNA: TGTGCCAGTAGCCCGACAGGGCTTGGAGCTTTCTTT.

The J gene is TRBJ1-2, the V gene TRBV7-2; D ambiguous. V lost 2 bases, J lost 1 base, and 5 bases lay in between. CDR3 length: 13 amino acids. Germline loops: CDR1 SGHTA, CDR2 FQGNSA. The CDR3 is CASSLTDNYGYTF. The CDR3 DNA is TGTGCCAGCAGCTTAACAGATAACTATGGCTACACCTTC.

V usage is TRBV29-1 and J usage is TRBJ1-1, with 8 bases that match TRBD1. Germline assignment: CDR1 SQVTM and CDR2 ANQGSEA. J lost 5 bases, V lost 0 bases, and 2 bases had no gene match. This CDR3 is 13 amino acids long. The CDR3 spells CSVEETGGTEAFF. The CDR3 region has the DNA TGCAGCGTTGAAGAAACAGGGGGGACTGAAGCTTTCTTT.

The J gene is TRBJ2-1, the V gene TRBV9, with TRBD2 identical over 7 bases. This CDR3 spans 16 amino acids. Per the germline V gene, CDR1 is SGDLS and CDR2 is YYNGEE. The V gene end was trimmed by 4 bases and the J gene end by 4 bases; junction bases not matched to a gene: 11. The CDR3 region is CASSPLGGRTYNEQFF. The CDR3 coding sequence is TGTGCCAGCAGCCCCCTGGGCGGGAGAACTTACAATGAGCAGTTCTTC.

The chain employs TRBV11-1 and TRBJ2-5, with 9 bases lining up with TRBD1. Germline assignment: CDR1 SGHAT and CDR2 FQDESV (reference sequence). The CDR3 spans 16 residues. V dropped 5 bases and J dropped 2; count of bases not matched to a gene: 9. DNA of the CDR3: TGTGCCAGCAGCCCTGGGGACAGGGTAGGACAAGAGACCCAGTACTTC. Protein sequence: CASSPGDRVGQETQYF.

The genes are TRBV4-1 and TRBJ2-3, with 7 bases matching TRBD1. V dropped 3 bases and J dropped 1; count of bases not matched to a gene: 7. The germline gives CDR1 MGHRA, CDR2 YSYEKL. There are 16 residues in the CDR3. The CDR3 loop reads CASSQLWTGRTDTQYF. In nucleotides, the CDR3 is TGCGCCAGCAGCCAGCTCTGGACAGGTCGCACAGATACGCAGTATTTT.

The chain is built from TRBV6-1 and TRBJ2-7; unclear D gene. Trimming removed 7 bases from V and 4 bases from J, with 11 bases in between. The CDR3 contains 12 residues. Germline V gene sequence: CDR1 MNHNS, CDR2 SASEGT. Here the CDR3 reads CASMGTEYEQYF. In DNA, the CDR3 is TGTGCCAGCATGGGTACAGAGTACGAGCAGTACTTC.

This clone has more than one count but fewer than ten. The chain couples TRBV30 to TRBJ1-1; no firm D call. CDR3 length: 14 amino acids. Deletions cut 0 bases from V and 1 base from J, with 9 bases between. Germline CDR1 and CDR2: GTSNPN and SVGIG (reference sequence). In DNA form, the CDR3 reads TGTGCCTGGAGTGTGTACCGAGAGAACACTGAAGCTTTCTTT. Protein product: CAWSVYRENTEAFF.

This sequence joins TRBV6-5 and TRBJ2-7, with 11 positions matching TRBD2. CDR3 length equals 14 residues. V shed 5 bases and J 10 bases; nucleotides not matched to a gene: 10. The germline CDR1 and CDR2 sequences are MNHEY and SVGAGI. The CDR3 DNA reads TGTGCCAGCAGTAGACTAGCGGGATACCAGAACCAGTACTTC. Amino acids: CASSRLAGYQNQYF.

V and J are TRBV15 and TRBJ2-3; TRBD2 aligns across 11 bases. With V trimmed by 8 bases and J by 3 bases, 4 bases remained unmatched. This CDR3 region has 14 residues. Germline V gene sequence: CDR1 LNHNV, CDR2 YYDKDF (reference sequence). The chain's CDR3 is CATGPSGRTDTQYF. The CDR3 DNA sequence: TGTGCCACCGGGCCTAGCGGGAGGACAGATACGCAGTATTTT.

CDR3 in DNA: TGTGCCAGCAGTTTAGTGGCTAGCGGGAACTACAATGAGCAGTTCTTC. Its translation: CASSLVASGNYNEQFF. This chain links TRBV27 with TRBJ2-1; TRBD2 agrees at 9 bases. V lost 2 bases to trimming and J lost 3 bases; unmatched junction nucleotides: 5. Germline V gene sequence: CDR1 MNHEY, CDR2 SMNVEV (reference sequence). The CDR3 runs 16 residues.

The chain employs TRBV5-1 and TRBJ1-2; TRBD1 matches at 9 bases. The V gene end was trimmed by 2 bases and the J gene end by 4 bases; junction bases not matched to a gene: 6. The CDR3 spans 15 residues. From germline, CDR1 is SGHRS and CDR2 YFSETQ. The CDR3 loop is CASSLGDRDTYGYTF. The CDR3 nucleotides read TGCGCCAGCAGCTTAGGGGACAGGGATACCTATGGCTACACCTTC.

This chain uses TRBV10-3 with TRBJ2-3, with TRBD1 matching over 7 bases. J gave up 3 bases and V 2 bases, and 8 bases lay outside the gene matches. The CDR3 is 16 amino acids. In germline, CDR1 is ENHRY, CDR2 SYGVKD. CDR3 sequence reads: CAISEPRQGLTDTQYF. The CDR3 coding sequence is TGTGCCATCAGTGAGCCTCGACAGGGCTTGACAGATACGCAGTATTTT.